This T cell receptor (beta chain) derives from a study of neurological immune-mediated disorders. General study findings and limits: No CDR3 amino acid sequences were shared by expanded clones across subjects, suggesting private repertoires in all groups. The greatest TCR clonal expansion occurred in HTLV-1-associated myelopathy and the least in multiple sclerosis, which fell below healthy controls.

CDR3 size: 13 residues. Trimming cost V 4 bases and J 2 bases, with 9 bases left between them. Germline CDR1 is DFQATT and CDR2 is SNEGSKA (reference sequence). Of note for this clonotype: What it recognizes is unknown.

As for the cDNA, it was generated by 5'RACE with 10-nucleotide random UMIs. In TCRdb, the 5' RACE reads were re-called with MiXCR into one record per CDR3 protein. The table lists about 65,000 distinct CDR3 sequences, around 4% of them singletons, with roughly 2.5% in the top ten. The chain couples TRBV20-1 to TRBJ1-3; weak D call: TRBD1 (6 bases). The source is a man over 45 with multiple sclerosis. The sequenced sample was PBMCs. The CDR3 loop is CSANRAAGNTIYF. The DNA for the CDR3 is TGCAGTGCTAACAGGGCGGCTGGAAACACCATATATTTT.